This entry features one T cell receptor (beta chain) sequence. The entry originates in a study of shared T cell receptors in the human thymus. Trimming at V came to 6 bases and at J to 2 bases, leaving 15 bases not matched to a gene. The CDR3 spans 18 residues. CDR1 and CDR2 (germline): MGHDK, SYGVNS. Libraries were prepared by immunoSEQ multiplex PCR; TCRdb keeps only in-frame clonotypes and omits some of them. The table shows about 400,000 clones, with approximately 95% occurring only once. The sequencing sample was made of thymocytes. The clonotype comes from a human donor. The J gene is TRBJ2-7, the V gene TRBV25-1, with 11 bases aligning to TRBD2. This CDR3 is CASRRGTSGYGVPYEQYF. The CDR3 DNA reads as TGTGCCAGCAGGAGGGGGACTAGCGGATACGGAGTGCCCTACGAGCAGTACTTC.